These T cell receptor beta chains were read from a single sample in a study of molecular identifiers for immune sequencing clone quantification. TCRdb analysed the PCR reads with MiXCR anew, one entry per CDR3 protein. The table shows about 640,000 distinct CDR3 sequences, with 15% to 20% occurring only once. Sequenced: naive CD8+ T cells from blood, with Jurkat cell RNA spiked in. These receptors all stem from a human donor in good health. Some libraries in this study had Jurkat cell RNA spiked in. Both conserved end residues are part of each CDR3. Fields, in order: D gene, J gene, V gene, clone size, CDR3 DNA, CDR3 protein. A D gene is named only where the DNA matches it firmly. Clone size is given for some rows only: seen once, a few or many times, or a class if the clone is expanded.

D: TRBD1; J: TRBJ2-5; V: TRBV6-2/TRBV6-3; size: many; DNA: TGTGCCAGCAGTTCATGGGACAGGGGAGAGACCCAGTACTTC; CDR3: CASSSWDRGETQYF
D: .; J: TRBJ2-1; V: TRBV27; size: .; DNA: TGTGCCAGCAGTTTACTCTCCTCAAATGAGCAGTTCTTC; CDR3: CASSLLSSNEQFF
D: .; J: TRBJ1-5; V: TRBV4-1; size: many; DNA: TGCGCCAGCAGCCAAGGCTGGTCTAGCAATCAGCCCCAGCATTTT; CDR3: CASSQGWSSNQPQHF
D: TRBD2; J: TRBJ2-1; V: TRBV20-1; size: few; DNA: TGCAGTGCTAGAGATATCCCTAGCGGGACCTATGAGGAGCAGTTCTTC; CDR3: CSARDIPSGTYEEQFF
D: .; J: TRBJ2-2; V: TRBV6-6; size: many; DNA: TGTGCCAGCAGTTACTCGATAGTGGGAACGAACACCGGGGAGCTGTTTTTT; CDR3: CASSYSIVGTNTGELFF
D: .; J: TRBJ1-2; V: TRBV12-5; size: many; DNA: TGTGCTAGTGACAGGAGAGTCTATGGCTACACCTTC; CDR3: CASDRRVYGYTF
D: .; J: TRBJ1-1; V: TRBV28; size: many; DNA: TGTGCCAGCAGTTATCGGGGCCCCACTGAAGCTTTCTTT; CDR3: CASSYRGPTEAFF
D: TRBD2; J: TRBJ2-7; V: TRBV5-1; size: many; DNA: TGCGCCAGCAGCTTTGGGGGGACTATTAACTTC; CDR3: CASSFGGTINF
D: .; J: TRBJ1-1; V: TRBV19; size: many; DNA: TGTGCCAGTAAAATAAGGAACACTGAAGCTTTCTTT; CDR3: CASKIRNTEAFF
D: TRBD2; J: TRBJ2-3; V: TRBV2; size: .; DNA: TGTGCCAGCAGTGTCCTAGCGGGAGGTCAGGTAGATACGCAGTATTTT; CDR3: CASSVLAGGQVDTQYF
D: .; J: TRBJ2-3; V: TRBV7-9; size: few; DNA: TGTGCCAGCGGCTTACAAGGAGGGAGCACAGATACGCAGTATTTT; CDR3: CASGLQGGSTDTQYF
D: TRBD1; J: TRBJ1-5; V: TRBV5-5; size: many; DNA: TGTGCCAGCAGCTTGGACAGGGGAGGCAATCAGCCCCAGCATTTT; CDR3: CASSLDRGGNQPQHF